This T cell receptor (beta chain) was sequenced during a study of T cells in Graves' hyperthyroidism and ophthalmopathy. Overall study findings and caveats: Prediction of ophthalmopathy progression came a median around 6 months pre-onset. Clonotypes that were expanded in thyroid above 0.001 mostly appeared in blood too.

Amplification of TCR beta CDR3 regions was performed using RNA transcripts as template. RT-PCR in the first round (using the HTBI primer set) targeted the TCR CDR3. Each CDR3 protein is one row after TCRdb ran MiXCR on the multiplex PCR reads. This sample has 460,000 or so distinct CDR3 sequences, with around an eighth found just once. This clonotype was counted only a few times. Its antigen is still unknown. Newly diagnosed hyperthyroidism patients aged 18 to 65 years had disease lasting under 2 months. Exclusions: uncontrolled infection, other autoimmune disease, pregnancy, lactation. CDR1 is MNHNS and CDR2 is SASEGT in the germline V gene. The length of the CDR3 is 14 residues. V was cut by 4 bases and J by 1 base, with 7 bases left in between.

The sequence came from a woman aged 18-29 years with Graves' hyperthyroidism. The gene calls are TRBV6-1 and TRBJ2-2; D gene ambiguous. Source material: blood. This chain's CDR3 is CASSGAWNTGELFF. The CDR3 coding sequence is TGTGCCAGCAGTGGGGCATGGAACACCGGGGAGCTGTTTTTT.